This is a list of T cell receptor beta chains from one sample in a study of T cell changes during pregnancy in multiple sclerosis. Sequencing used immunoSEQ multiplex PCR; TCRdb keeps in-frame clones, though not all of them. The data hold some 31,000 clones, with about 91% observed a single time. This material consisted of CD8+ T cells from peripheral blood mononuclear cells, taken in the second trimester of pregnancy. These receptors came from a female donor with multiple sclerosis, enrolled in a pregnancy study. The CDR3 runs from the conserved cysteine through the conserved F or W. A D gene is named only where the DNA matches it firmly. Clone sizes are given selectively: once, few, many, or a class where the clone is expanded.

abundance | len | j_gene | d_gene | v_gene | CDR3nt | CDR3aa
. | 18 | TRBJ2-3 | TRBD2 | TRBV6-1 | TGTGCCAGCAGTGAATTAACTAGCGGGAGAGGGGGCACAGATACGCAGTATTTT | CASSELTSGRGGTDTQYF
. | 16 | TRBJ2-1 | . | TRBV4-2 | TGTGCCAGCAGCCAAGACGACAATGCATGGCTGAATGAGCAGTTCTTC | CASSQDDNAWLNEQFF
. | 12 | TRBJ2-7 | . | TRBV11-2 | TGTGCCAGCAGCTTACAGAACTACGAGCAGTACTTC | CASSLQNYEQYF
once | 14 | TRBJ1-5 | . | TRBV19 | TGTGCCAGTAGTGACAGAACAGACTATCAGCCCCAGCATTTT | CASSDRTDYQPQHF
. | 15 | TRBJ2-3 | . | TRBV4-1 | TGCGCCAGCAGCCAAGAGGCTAGAGTCACAGATACGCAGTATTTT | CASSQEARVTDTQYF
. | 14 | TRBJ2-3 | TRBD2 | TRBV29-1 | TGCAGCGTTGAAGGGCGGGGGGGGGAAGATACGCAGTATTTT | CSVEGRGGEDTQYF
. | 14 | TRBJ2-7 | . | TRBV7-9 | TGTGCCAGCAGCTTAGCAGGTGGGGCTTACGAGCAGTACTTC | CASSLAGGAYEQYF
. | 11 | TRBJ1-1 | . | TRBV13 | TGTGCCAGCAGCTTGAGAACTGAAGCTTTCTTT | CASSLRTEAFF
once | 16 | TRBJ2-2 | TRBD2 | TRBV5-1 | TGCGCCAGCAGCTTTCGGACACCAGCGGGGGCCGGGGAGCTGTTTTTT | CASSFRTPAGAGELFF
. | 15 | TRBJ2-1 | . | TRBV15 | TGTGCCACCAGACAAGCGGTTAGCTCCTACAATGAGCAGTTCTTC | CATRQAVSSYNEQFF
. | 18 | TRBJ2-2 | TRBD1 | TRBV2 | TGTGCCAGCAGTGCCGTAAACAGGGGGTCCCCTGGGACCGGGGAGCTGTTTTTT | CASSAVNRGSPGTGELFF
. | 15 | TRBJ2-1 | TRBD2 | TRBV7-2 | TGTGCCAGCAGCTCGACTAGCGGGAATATACTGGGGCAGTTCTTC | CASSSTSGNILGQFF
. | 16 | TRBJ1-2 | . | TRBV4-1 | TGCGCCAGCAGCCAAGTCTATTCCGGGACACGATATGGCTACACCTTC | CASSQVYSGTRYGYTF
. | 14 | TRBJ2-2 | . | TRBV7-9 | TGTGCCAGCAGCAGCTTCAGGGTTCCCGGGGAGCTGTTTTTT | CASSSFRVPGELFF
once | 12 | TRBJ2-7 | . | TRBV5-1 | TGCGCCAGCAGCGGAGACAGATACGAGCAGTACTTC | CASSGDRYEQYF
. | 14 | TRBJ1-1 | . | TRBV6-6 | TGTGCCAGCAGTCATGACATGGGGGGGGATGAAGCTTTCTTT | CASSHDMGGDEAFF
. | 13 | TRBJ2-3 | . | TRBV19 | TGTGCCATTGACTTGGAGAACACAGATACGCAGTATTTT | CAIDLENTDTQYF
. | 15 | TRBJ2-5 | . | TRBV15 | TGTGCCACCAGCAGGACTAGGGTTTCGCAAGAGACCCAGTACTTC | CATSRTRVSQETQYF
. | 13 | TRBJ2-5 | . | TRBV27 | TGTGCCAGCAGTTTTTTCTATGGAGAGACCCAGTACTTC | CASSFFYGETQYF
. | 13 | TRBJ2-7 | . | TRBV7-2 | TGTGCCAGCAGCTTGCCGGGGGAGCGCGAGCAGTACTTC | CASSLPGEREQYF
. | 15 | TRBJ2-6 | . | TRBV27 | TGTGCCAGCAGTCCATCCAGATCTGGGGCCAACGTCCTGACTTTC | CASSPSRSGANVLTF
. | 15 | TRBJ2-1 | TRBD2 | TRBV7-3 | TGTGCCAGCAGACATAGCGGGAGCTCCTACAATGAGCAGTTCTTC | CASRHSGSSYNEQFF
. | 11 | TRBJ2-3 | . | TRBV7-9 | TGTGCCAGCAGCTTTAAAGATACGCAGTATTTT | CASSFKDTQYF
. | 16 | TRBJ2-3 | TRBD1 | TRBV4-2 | TGTGCCAGCAGCCCTGGACAGGGGGAGGGCACAGATACGCAGTATTTT | CASSPGQGEGTDTQYF
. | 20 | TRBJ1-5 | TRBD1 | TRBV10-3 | TGTGCCATCAGTGAGTCGGTAGTGAGACAGGGGGCTCGAACGGGTCAGCCCCAGCATTTT | CAISESVVRQGARTGQPQHF
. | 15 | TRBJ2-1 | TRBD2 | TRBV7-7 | TGTGCTAGCAGCTGGAGAGCGGGGGTTTACAATGAGCAGTTCTTC | CASSWRAGVYNEQFF
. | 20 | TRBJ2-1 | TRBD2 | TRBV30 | TGTGCCTGGAGTATAAGTCGGACAGTGACTAGCGGGAGGGTGGTCAATGAGCAGTTCTTC | CAWSISRTVTSGRVVNEQFF
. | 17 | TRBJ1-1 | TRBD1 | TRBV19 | TGTGCCAGTAGTACGAAGGACAGGGTAGGATGGAACACTGAAGCTTTCTTT | CASSTKDRVGWNTEAFF
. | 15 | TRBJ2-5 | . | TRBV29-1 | TGCAGCGCTACTCCCCACACGGAACTGGGCGAGACCCAGTACTTC | CSATPHTELGETQYF
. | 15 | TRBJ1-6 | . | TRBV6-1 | TGTGCCAGCAGTGAAGGATTTGTAGTTAATTCACCCCTCCACTTT | CASSEGFVVNSPLHF
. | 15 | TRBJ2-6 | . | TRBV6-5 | TGTGCCAGCAGTCCTCTATACTCTGGGGCCAACGTCCTGACTTTC | CASSPLYSGANVLTF
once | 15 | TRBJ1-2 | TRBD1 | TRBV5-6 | TGTGCCAGCAGACTTGGACAGGGGGCAATGTATGGCTACACCTTC | CASRLGQGAMYGYTF
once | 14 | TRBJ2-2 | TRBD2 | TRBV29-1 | TGCAGCGTTCTGACTAGCGGTAACACCGGGGAGCTGTTTTTT | CSVLTSGNTGELFF
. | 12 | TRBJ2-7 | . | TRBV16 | TGTGCCAGCAGCCCACAGGGAAGCGAGCAGTACTTC | CASSPQGSEQYF
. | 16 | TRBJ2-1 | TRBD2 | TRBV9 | TGTGCCAGCAGCGTAGATGTGGGAGGGCCTATGGATGAGCAGTTCTTC | CASSVDVGGPMDEQFF
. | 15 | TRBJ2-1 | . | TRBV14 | TGTGCCAGCAGCCAATTGGGGAGCTCCTACAATGAGCAGTTCTTC | CASSQLGSSYNEQFF
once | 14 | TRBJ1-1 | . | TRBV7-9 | TGTGCCAGCAGCTCCTACAGGTTCGACACTGAAGCTTTCTTT | CASSSYRFDTEAFF
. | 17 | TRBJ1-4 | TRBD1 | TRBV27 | TGTGCCAGCAGTTCTAGTGGACAGGTCCTAACTAATGAAAAACTGTTTTTT | CASSSSGQVLTNEKLFF
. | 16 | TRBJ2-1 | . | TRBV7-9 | TGTGCCAGCAGCTTAGGGGGCGGGACGTTTGGCGATGAGCAGTTCTTC | CASSLGGGTFGDEQFF
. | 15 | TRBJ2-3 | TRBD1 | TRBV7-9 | TGTGCCAGCAATATACAGGGGGCGGGCGCAGATACGCAGTATTTT | CASNIQGAGADTQYF
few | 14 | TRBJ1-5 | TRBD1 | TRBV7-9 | TGTGCCAGCAGCTCGACAGGGGGAGACCAGCCCCAGCATTTT | CASSSTGGDQPQHF
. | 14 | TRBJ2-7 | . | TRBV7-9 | TGTGCCAGCAGCTTAATGTCCGATAGCTACGAGCAGTACTTC | CASSLMSDSYEQYF
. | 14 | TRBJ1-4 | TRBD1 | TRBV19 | TGTGCCAGTAGGCCCGACAGGGTTCGTGAAAAACTGTTTTTT | CASRPDRVREKLFF
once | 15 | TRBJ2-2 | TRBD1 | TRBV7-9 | TGTGCCAGCAGCCCGGCCGACAGGGTAAACGGGGAGCTGTTTTTT | CASSPADRVNGELFF
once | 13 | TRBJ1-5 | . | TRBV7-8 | TGTGCCAGCAGCCTCGTAAGCAATCAGCCCCAGCATTTT | CASSLVSNQPQHF
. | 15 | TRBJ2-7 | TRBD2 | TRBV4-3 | TGCGCCAGCAGCCACGGGACTAAGGGGACCTACGAGCAGTACTTC | CASSHGTKGTYEQYF
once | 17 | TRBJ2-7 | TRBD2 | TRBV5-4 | TGTGCCAGCAGCTTGGTTTGGGGTGGACTAGAGGCCTACGAGCAGTACTTC | CASSLVWGGLEAYEQYF
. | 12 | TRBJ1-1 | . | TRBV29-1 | TGCAGCGTTGTCCTCCCGAGGACTGAAGCTTTCTTT | CSVVLPRTEAFF
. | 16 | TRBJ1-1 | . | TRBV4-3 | TGCGCCAGCAGCCAAGATCCACAGGACAGGAACACTGAAGCTTTCTTT | CASSQDPQDRNTEAFF
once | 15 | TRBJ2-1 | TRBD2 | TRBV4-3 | TGCGCCAGCTCCTTTCTGACTAGCGACTACAATGAGCAGTTCTTC | CASSFLTSDYNEQFF
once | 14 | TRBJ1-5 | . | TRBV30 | TGTGCCTGGAGTAACAGGGAAGGCAATCAGCCCCAGCATTTT | CAWSNREGNQPQHF
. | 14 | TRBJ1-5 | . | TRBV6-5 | TGTGCCAGCAGCCCAACCGGGGAAAATCAGCCCCAGCATTTT | CASSPTGENQPQHF
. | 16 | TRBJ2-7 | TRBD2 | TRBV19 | TGTGCCAGTAGTATAGAGGCTAGCGGGCGGACCTACGAGCAGTACTTC | CASSIEASGRTYEQYF
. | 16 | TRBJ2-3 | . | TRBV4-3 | TGCGCCAGCAGCCCCGGCAGGGACTTACTCACAGATACGCAGTATTTT | CASSPGRDLLTDTQYF
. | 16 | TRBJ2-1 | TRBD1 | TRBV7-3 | TGTGCCAGCAGCCTCTTGCCCGGGACAGGGGGCAATGAGCAGTTCTTC | CASSLLPGTGGNEQFF